This T cell receptor beta chain was identified during a study of shared clonotypes between healthy human individuals. Comment on this clone: Its antigen is not identified.

General study results and limits: Compared with memory subsets, naive subsets generally had larger estimated richness. Four donors held approximately 5% of naive CD4 clonotypes in common.

Sequencing was at deep level. Using immunoSEQ multiplex PCR, the repertoire was profiled, and TCRdb retains in-frame clones only, with some absent. This table has about 2.4 million clones, approximately 92% appearing once. CDR1 and CDR2 (germline): MDHEN, SYDVKM. The V end lost 2 bases, the J end lost 5 bases, and 10 bases lay between the germline ends. The CDR3 sequence is 14 residues long. Sequenced sample: naive CD4+ T cells sorted from blood. Subset indicated: CD45RA+ positively selected. This TCR derives from a man aged 18 to 35 in good health. The V gene is TRBV28, the J gene TRBJ1-5; D gene ambiguous. As DNA, the CDR3 is TGTGCCAGCAGTTTAGGATATATAGATCAGCCCCAGCATTTT. The encoded protein is CASSLGYIDQPQHF. The full variable domain, in which reference TRBV28 and TRBJ1-5 provide the parts outside the CDR3, is DVKVTQSSRYLVKRTGEKVFLECVQDMDHENMFWYRQDPGLGLRLIYFSYDVKMKEKGDIPEGYSVSREKKERFSLILESASTNQTSMYLCASSLGYIDQPQHFGDGTRLSIL.